This TCR beta chain was found in a study of blood T cell repertoires in COVID-19. The germline gives CDR1 KGHSH, CDR2 LQKENI. This CDR3 region has 15 residues. V dropped 4 bases and J dropped 1 base, with 14 bases sitting between them. Profiled with immunoSEQ multiplex PCR; TCRdb holds only in-frame clones, not every one. The table includes some 300,000 clones, approximately 89% detected once. The chain recombines TRBV18 with TRBJ2-7, with unresolved D. Material for sequencing was PBMCs or T cells enriched from blood (not recorded which). The clonotype originates from a woman aged 25 to 45 who had recovered from COVID-19. Here the CDR3 DNA reads TGTGCCAGCTCACAGCAGGAACAGAGATCCTACGAGCAGTACTTC. Encoded protein: CASSQQEQRSYEQYF.